Reported below is one TCR beta chain. Antigen specificity is unknown. The data were obtained in a study of blood T cells in healthy people across ages. With 3 bases removed from V and 7 bases from J, the gap between germline ends came to 16 bases. Germline values: CDR1 MGHRA, CDR2 YSYEKL. CDR3 size: 15 residues. The use of a sample-barcoded 5' primer and a J-beta primer mix characterized a second PCR of roughly 6 to 12 cycles. TCRdb analysed the 5' RACE reads with MiXCR anew, one entry per CDR3 protein. Of about 1,500,000 distinct CDR3 sequences listed, about 43% are singletons. Findings of the study overall: In older individuals, TCR beta diversity per million T cells was lower, falling roughly linearly with age. Aged donors had fewer naive CD4+ cells and lower diversity than long-lived donors.

This clonotype was sampled from a woman aged 18-35 years in good health. The chain combines TRBV4-1 with TRBJ1-3; D may be TRBD1 (5 bases). Sequenced material: blood. CDR3 DNA: TGCGCCAGCAGCCAGCTGGGGGGGGTAGGGAACACCATATATTTT. This codes for CASSQLGGVGNTIYF.